This T cell receptor (beta chain) was retrieved from a study of T-cell reconstitution after alpha-beta-depleted transplantation in children. Unique molecular identifiers were built into the TCRbeta library. TCRdb independently ran MiXCR on the PCR reads; one entry per CDR3 protein. The profile shows hundreds of thousands of distinct CDR3 sequences, roughly an eighth of them singletons. Germline CDR1 and CDR2: SGHRS and YFSETQ. J gave up 6 bases and V 1 base, and 3 bases lay outside the gene matches. The CDR3 length is 13 residues. This clonotype was seen a few times. The rearrangement uses TRBV5-1 and TRBJ1-1; the match to TRBD1 covers 7 bases. The TCR comes from a human donor who donated a stem cell graft to a child with combined immunodeficiency. Sequenced material: PBMCs from the stem cell graft donor, taken from the stem cell graft. The CDR3: CASSLRTGAEAFF. CDR3 DNA: TGCGCCAGCAGCTTGAGAACAGGGGCTGAAGCTTTCTTT.